Presented here are 20 T cell receptor beta chains from one specimen sequenced in a study of cytomegalovirus exposure and HLA in healthy donors. The study ran its PCR with 60 Vbeta and 13 Jbeta primers. Assay: immunoSEQ multiplex PCR; the TCRdb copy retains only in-frame clones and omits some. The table has 100,000 or so clones, roughly 79% seen once. The specimen sequenced was PBMCs. These receptors were obtained from a man aged 40-50 years in good health and CMV-seronegative.

This clone showed up just once. The V gene is TRBV5-1, the J gene TRBJ2-7; 7 bases agree with TRBD1. The CDR3 is made up of 13 amino acids. Per the germline V gene, CDR1 is SGHRS and CDR2 is YFSETQ. V lost 2 bases and J lost 3; bases outside the gene matches: 2. The CDR3 loop reads CASSLTGDYEQYF. The CDR3 nucleotides are TGCGCCAGCAGCTTAACAGGGGACTACGAGCAGTACTTC.

This chain uses TRBV5-4 with TRBJ2-7, with TRBD1 matching over 7 bases. The CDR3 is 16 amino acids. J gave up 1 base and V 4 bases, and 11 bases lay outside the gene matches. The germline V gene has CDR1 SGHNT and CDR2 YYREEE (reference sequence). The CDR3 DNA is TGTGCCAGCAGCCAAGTCGAACAGGGGCCATCCTACGAGCAGTACTTC. Amino acid sequence: CASSQVEQGPSYEQYF. The variable domain in full, with the rest retrieved from reference TRBV5-4 and TRBJ2-7, is ETGVTQSPTHLIKTRGQQVTLRCSSQSGHNTVSWYQQALGQGPQFIFQYYREEENGRGNFPPRFSGLQFPNYSSELNVNALELDDSALYLCASSQVEQGPSYEQYFGPGTRLTVT.

The chain recombines TRBV7-6 with TRBJ2-2; D not certain. Germline V gene lookup returns CDR1 SGHVS and CDR2 FNYEAQ. The ends were cut back, 1 base at V and 8 bases at J, with 8 bases in the middle. The CDR3 is made up of 13 amino acids. DNA of the CDR3: TGTGCCAGCAGCTTAGGGTTCGGGGGGGAGCTGTTTTTT. Translating gives CASSLGFGGELFF.

The chain recombines TRBV19 with TRBJ1-1; D might be TRBD1 (6 bases). Germline-derived CDR1 and CDR2 are LNHDA and SQIVND (reference sequence). The CDR3 is 16 residues long. V was pared by 6 bases and J by 0 bases, with 17 bases between. The CDR3 protein is CASRASVGDMNTEAFF. The CDR3 nucleotides read TGTGCCAGTAGGGCGTCGGTGGGGGACATGAACACTGAAGCTTTCTTT. Looking up the rest from reference TRBV19 and TRBJ1-1 gives the full variable domain: DGGITQSPKYLFRKEGQNVTLSCEQNLNHDAMYWYRQDPGQGLRLIYYSQIVNDFQKGDIAEGYSVSREKKESFPLTVTSAQKNPTAFYLCASRASVGDMNTEAFFGQGTRLTVV.

V gene TRBV29-1 combines with J gene TRBJ1-1, with TRBD1 matching 8 bases. Germline V CDR1 and CDR2: SQVTM, ANQGSEA. The CDR3 length is 13 residues. The V gene end was trimmed by 7 bases and the J gene end by 0 bases; junction bases not matched to a gene: 4. Here the CDR3 reads CSARTGMNTEAFF. The CDR3 DNA is TGCAGCGCCCGGACAGGGATGAACACTGAAGCTTTCTTT.

The V call is TRBV18, the J call TRBJ2-5; a possible D gene is TRBD1 (5 bases). Germline V gene sequence: CDR1 KGHSH, CDR2 LQKENI. The length of the CDR3 is 14 residues. Trimming cost V 1 base and J 2 bases, with 8 bases left between them. The CDR3 loop is CASSPRQGQETQYF. CDR3 DNA: TGTGCCAGCTCACCACGGCAGGGACAAGAGACCCAGTACTTC.

The chain joins TRBV29-1 to TRBJ1-2; possibly TRBD1 for D (6 bases). The CDR3 is 12 residues long. Per the germline V gene, CDR1 is SQVTM and CDR2 is ANQGSEA. The CDR3 reads CRDPGGPGSYTF. In nucleotides, the CDR3 is TGCAGAGACCCGGGGGGGCCTGGTAGCTACACCTTC.

The chain uses TRBV6-6 and TRBJ1-2; tentative D call: TRBD1 (5 bases). The germline V gene encodes CDR1 MNHNY and CDR2 SVGAGI (reference sequence). Trimming removed 8 bases at V and 6 bases at J, with 19 bases between. This CDR3 contains 14 residues. CDR3 nucleotides: TGTGCCAGCGGATCCAGCCAGGGATATGATGGCTACACCTTC. Translated, it gives CASGSSQGYDGYTF.

This chain uses TRBV28 with TRBJ2-1, with 8 positions matching TRBD1. Germline CDR1 is MDHEN and CDR2 is SYDVKM. The ends lost 3 bases at V and 7 bases at J; junction bases unmatched: 5. This CDR3 contains 14 residues. DNA of the CDR3: TGTGCCAGCAGTTTCTCAGGGGGCACGAATGAGCAGTTCTTC. This translates into CASSFSGGTNEQFF.

The rearrangement joins TRBV11-2 to TRBJ1-2; tentative D call: TRBD1 (5 bases). CDR3 size: 14 residues. Germline CDR1 and CDR2: SGHAT and FQNNGV. V was cut by 3 bases and J by 0 bases, with 8 bases left in between. The CDR3 spells CASSFGQANYGYTF. CDR3 bases: TGTGCCAGCAGCTTCGGACAAGCTAACTATGGCTACACCTTC. Filled out from reference TRBV11-2 and TRBJ1-2, the complete variable domain reads EAGVAQSPRYKIIEKRQSVAFWCNPISGHATLYWYQQILGQGPKLLIQFQNNGVVDDSQLPKDRFSAERLKGVDSTLKIQPAKLEDSAVYLCASSFGQANYGYTFGSGTRLTVV.

This sequence joins TRBV10-1 and TRBJ2-1; TRBD2 matches at 11 bases. Trimming at V came to 6 bases and at J to 8 bases, leaving 9 bases not matched to a gene. The germline V gene encodes CDR1 WNHNN and CDR2 SYGVQD (reference sequence). The CDR3 runs to 15 residues. CDR3 bases: TGCGCCAGCAGGCCAACTAGCGGGAGTTTCTATGAGCAGTTCTTC. Protein: CASRPTSGSFYEQFF.

V usage is TRBV28 and J usage is TRBJ2-7, with 7 positions matching TRBD1. The CDR3 consists of 15 residues. Trimming removed 6 bases from V and 0 bases from J; junction bases left unmatched: 8. Germline lookup yields CDR1 MDHEN and CDR2 SYDVKM. The DNA for the CDR3 is TGTGCCAGCAGGAGCTTCCGGGACAGCTCCTACGAGCAGTACTTC. This translates into CASRSFRDSSYEQYF. The full variable domain, in which reference TRBV28 and TRBJ2-7 provide the parts outside the CDR3, is DVKVTQSSRYLVKRTGEKVFLECVQDMDHENMFWYRQDPGLGLRLIYFSYDVKMKEKGDIPEGYSVSREKKERFSLILESASTNQTSMYLCASRSFRDSSYEQYFGPGTRLTVT.

This clone occurred a few times. V and J are TRBV4-1 and TRBJ2-7; 13 nucleotides align to TRBD2. The length of the CDR3 is 15 residues. Germline V gene sequence: CDR1 MGHRA, CDR2 YSYEKL. V dropped 4 bases and J dropped 3; count of bases not matched to a gene: 3. The CDR3 bases are TGCGCCAGCAGCCCGGGACTAGCGGGATACTACGAGCAGTACTTC. It translates to CASSPGLAGYYEQYF.

The chain carries TRBV2 and TRBJ1-1; D may be TRBD1 (5 bases). The CDR3 extends over 14 amino acids. The germline V gene encodes CDR1 SNHLY and CDR2 FYNNEI. Trimming removed 3 bases from V and 0 bases from J, with 8 bases in between. The CDR3 protein is CASSDRAMNTEAFF. Here the CDR3 DNA reads TGTGCCAGCAGTGACAGGGCGATGAACACTGAAGCTTTCTTT.

The gene calls are TRBV5-6 and TRBJ2-7; 10 nucleotides line up with TRBD1. Germline V CDR1 and CDR2: SGHDT, YYEEEE. The J segment lost 3 bases and the V segment lost 4 bases, leaving 4 bases of the junction unmatched. The CDR3 is 14 residues long. The CDR3 reads CASSGDRGLYEQYF. CDR3 nucleotides: TGTGCCAGCAGCGGCGACAGGGGGCTCTACGAGCAGTACTTC.

This clone was observed a single time. The rearrangement uses TRBV12-5 and TRBJ1-1; weak D call: TRBD1 (6 bases). Trimming took 3 bases from V and 6 from J, leaving 14 bases between them. The CDR3 is 14 residues long. Germline values: CDR1 LGHNT, CDR2 FRNRAP. The CDR3 DNA follows: TGTGCTAGTGGTTTCGGGGGGCCATGGGCTGAAGCTTTCTTT. Its protein is CASGFGGPWAEAFF. The full variable domain, with the rest looked up from reference TRBV12-5 and TRBJ1-1, is DARVTQTPRHKVTEMGQEVTMRCQPILGHNTVFWYRQTMMQGLELLAYFRNRAPLDDSGMPKDRFSAEMPDATLATLKIQPSEPRDSAVYFCASGFGGPWAEAFFGQGTRLTVV.

This clone has only a few counts. The chain links TRBV7-3 to TRBJ1-2; D not resolved. This CDR3 spans 13 amino acids. Germline values: CDR1 SGHTA, CDR2 FQGTGA. The ends were cut back, 0 bases at V and 6 bases at J, with 8 bases in the middle. Here the CDR3 reads CASSLTPENGYTF. The CDR3 DNA follows: TGTGCCAGCAGCTTAACTCCGGAGAATGGCTACACCTTC. The full variable domain, completed using reference TRBV7-3 and TRBJ1-2, is GAGVSQTPSNKVTEKGKYVELRCDPISGHTALYWYRQSLGQGPEFLIYFQGTGAADDSGLPNDRFFAVRPEGSVSTLKIQRTERGDSAVYLCASSLTPENGYTFGSGTRLTVV.

The CDR3 region is CASSSGQGLTEAFF. DNA for the CDR3: TGTGCCAGCAGTTCAGGACAGGGTTTAACTGAAGCTTTCTTT. V usage is TRBV27 and J usage is TRBJ1-1, with TRBD1 matching 8 bases. V shed 4 bases, J shed 5 bases, and the junction held 6 bases outside the gene matches. Germline V gene data show CDR1 as MNHEY and CDR2 as SMNVEV (reference sequence). This CDR3 has 14 amino acids.

The J gene is TRBJ2-7, the V gene TRBV5-1; D remains unclear. CDR1 and CDR2 from the germline V gene are SGHRS and YFSETQ. Between the trimmed V and J ends, which lost 4 bases and 4 bases, there was a span of 9 bases. The length of the CDR3 is 12 residues. The DNA for the CDR3 is TGCGCCAGCAGCGATAGCCTATACGAGCAGTACTTC. This encodes CASSDSLYEQYF.

V and J are TRBV11-3 and TRBJ2-7; TRBD1 might be the D (7 bases). Between the trimmed V and J ends, which lost 5 bases and 0 bases, there was a span of 17 bases. The CDR3 loop spans 16 amino acids. In germline, CDR1 is SGHNT, CDR2 YENEEA. CDR3 residues: CASSPGGTRRSYEQYF. CDR3 nucleotides: TGTGCCAGCAGCCCAGGGGGGACAAGGCGCTCCTACGAGCAGTACTTC. The entire variable domain, with the rest obtained from reference TRBV11-3 and TRBJ2-7, is as follows: EAGVVQSPRYKIIEKKQPVAFWCNPISGHNTLYWYLQNLGQGPELLIRYENEEAVDDSQLPKDRFSAERLKGVDSTLKIQPAELGDSAVYLCASSPGGTRRSYEQYFGPGTRLTVT.